These 20 T cell receptor beta chains were sequenced from one sample in a study of preoperative IRX-2 immunotherapy in early breast cancer. The assay was immunoSEQ multiplex PCR, and TCRdb's table has in-frame clones only and misses some. In the table there are 25,000 to 30,000 clones, 82% of which are singletons. Treatment in this sample: preoperative locoregional IRX-2 cytokine immunotherapy. Sampling took place from a patient treated with IRX-2 immunotherapy. These receptors came from a human donor with breast cancer.

The rearrangement uses TRBV11-1 and TRBJ2-2, with 7 bases matching TRBD2. This CDR3 region has 16 residues. From germline, CDR1 is SGHAT and CDR2 FQDESV (reference sequence). The V segment lost 3 bases and the J segment 4 bases; nucleotides outside the gene matches: 8. CDR3 sequence (DNA): TGTGCCAGCAGCTTTCTAACGGGAGGATCCACCGGGGAGCTGTTTTTT. Protein product: CASSFLTGGSTGELFF.

This clone was observed a few times. The chain recombines TRBV10-3 with TRBJ2-7, with D unresolved. V gave up 1 base and J gave up 2 bases, with 6 bases separating them. The CDR3 consists of 13 residues. Germline V gene data show CDR1 as ENHRY and CDR2 as SYGVKD. The CDR3 DNA reads TGTGCCATCAGTGAGTTAGGGACCTACGAGCAGTACTTC. It translates to CAISELGTYEQYF.

This rearrangement joins TRBV28 to TRBJ1-5; 8 nucleotides line up with TRBD1. The V and J ends lost 5 bases and 4 bases, in that order; junction bases with no gene match: 7. The CDR3 loop spans 15 amino acids. Germline V gene sequence: CDR1 MDHEN, CDR2 SYDVKM. CDR3 nucleotides: TGTGCCAGCAGTCCTCCGGGACAGGCGAATCAGCCCCAGCATTTT. Translated: CASSPPGQANQPQHF.

The V and J genes are TRBV19 and TRBJ1-5, with 7 positions matching TRBD1. The ends lost 4 bases at V and 1 base at J; junction bases unmatched: 7. CDR3 length: 16 amino acids. Per the germline V gene, CDR1 is LNHDA and CDR2 is SQIVND (reference sequence). DNA of the CDR3: TGTGCCAGTAGTAAATCGACAGGGCGGAGCAATCAGCCCCAGCATTTT. Encoded protein: CASSKSTGRSNQPQHF.

In this sample, this clone turned up once. The chain couples TRBV5-1 to TRBJ2-3; TRBD1 agrees at 8 bases. The CDR3 totals 14 residues. Germline V gene data show CDR1 as SGHRS and CDR2 as YFSETQ. V dropped 3 bases and J dropped 4; count of bases not matched to a gene: 4. CDR3 sequence (DNA): TGCGCCAGCAGCTCAGGACAGGGCCCAGATACGCAGTATTTT. Residues: CASSSGQGPDTQYF.

V and J are TRBV6-8 and TRBJ2-3; 12 nucleotides agree with TRBD2. The CDR3 loop spans 13 amino acids. Germline CDR1 and CDR2: MNHGY and SAAAGT. V gave up 8 bases and J gave up 4 bases; unmatched junction bases: 1. The CDR3 sequence: CASRLAGADTQYF. CDR3 bases: TGTGCCAGCCGACTAGCGGGAGCAGATACGCAGTATTTT.

The chain couples TRBV11-3 to TRBJ2-3; D remains unclear. Germline V gene sequence: CDR1 SGHNT, CDR2 YENEEA. V gave up 2 bases and J gave up 2 bases, with 8 bases separating them. The CDR3 has 14 residues. The CDR3: CASSLRPDTDTQYF. The CDR3 region has the DNA TGTGCCAGCAGCTTACGCCCTGACACAGATACGCAGTATTTT.

CDR3 DNA: TGCAGCGTTGAACCAGAACAGGGGGATGAAGCTTTCTTT. Its translation: CSVEPEQGDEAFF. The chain recombines TRBV29-1 with TRBJ1-1; 8 nucleotides match TRBD1. Trimming at V came to 2 bases and at J to 7 bases, leaving 6 bases not matched to a gene. This CDR3 is 13 amino acids long. The germline V gene has CDR1 SQVTM and CDR2 ANQGSEA.

V usage is TRBV6-4 and J usage is TRBJ1-1; D is unclear. Germline lookup yields CDR1 MRHNA and CDR2 SNTAGT. There are 11 residues in the CDR3. V was shortened by 6 bases and J by 5 bases, with 7 bases between the two germline ends. CDR3 nucleotide sequence: TGTGCCAGCAGATCTTTTACTGAAGCTTTCTTT. This encodes CASRSFTEAFF.

This chain uses TRBV29-1 with TRBJ2-7; 7 nucleotides align to TRBD2. This CDR3 has 12 residues. The J segment lost 2 bases and the V segment lost 6 bases, leaving 4 bases of the junction unmatched. The germline V gene encodes CDR1 SQVTM and CDR2 ANQGSEA. The CDR3 nucleotides read TGCAGCGTGAGCGGGAACGCCTACGAGCAGTACTTC. It codes for CSVSGNAYEQYF.

This rearrangement joins TRBV7-5 to TRBJ1-2. TRBV7-5 is noted as a pseudogene. The CDR3 runs to 14 residues. CDR3 residues: CASSLVGAGYGYTF. The CDR3 DNA reads TGTGCCAGCAGCTTAGTCGGGGCTGGCTATGGCTACACCTTC.

The chain links TRBV11-3 to TRBJ2-2, with 14 nucleotides matching TRBD2. V lost 5 bases to trimming and J lost 7 bases; unmatched junction nucleotides: 9. CDR1 is SGHNT, CDR2 YENEEA, per germline. The CDR3 is 17 amino acids. The CDR3 DNA follows: TGTGCCAGCAGCCCCCGACTAGCGGGGGGGCCTGTCGGGGAGCTGTTTTTT. Translating gives CASSPRLAGGPVGELFF.

J is TRBJ1-1 and V is TRBV14; D may be TRBD1 (6 bases). The ends were cut back, 0 bases at V and 7 bases at J, with 15 bases in the middle. The CDR3 sequence is 15 residues long. The V gene's germline CDR1 is SGHDN and CDR2 FVKESK. CDR3 sequence (DNA): TGTGCCAGCAGCCAAGATACCGGGGGCTTAAGTGAAGCTTTCTTT. This translates into CASSQDTGGLSEAFF.

This clone occurred a few times. The chain recombines TRBV11-3 with TRBJ2-7; 10 nucleotides align to TRBD1. This CDR3 comprises 15 residues. With V trimmed by 8 bases and J by 3 bases, 10 bases remained unmatched. CDR1 and CDR2 from the germline V gene are SGHNT and YENEEA. The CDR3 DNA reads TGTGCCAGCTCCTCAGGGGGGACAGGGGACTACGAGCAGTACTTC. This encodes CASSSGGTGDYEQYF.

The chain combines TRBV6-8 with TRBJ2-7; TRBD1 matches 7 bases. CDR3 length: 15 amino acids. V lost 6 bases and J lost 0; bases outside the gene matches: 8. Germline V gene lookup returns CDR1 MNHGY and CDR2 SAAAGT. Here the CDR3 DNA reads TGTGCCAGCAGAATTTCCAGGGGGAACTCCTACGAGCAGTACTTC. This sequence encodes CASRISRGNSYEQYF.

V gene TRBV7-7 combines with J gene TRBJ1-2, with 8 bases fitting TRBD1. CDR3 length equals 15 residues. The V segment lost 3 bases and the J segment 6 bases; nucleotides outside the gene matches: 9. Germline V gene sequence: CDR1 SSHAT, CDR2 FNYEAQ (reference sequence). CDR3 loop: CASSFSTGGSHGYTF. The CDR3 DNA reads as TGTGCCAGCAGCTTTTCTACAGGGGGGTCCCATGGCTACACCTTC. The entire variable domain, with the rest obtained from reference TRBV7-7 and TRBJ1-2, is as follows: GAGVSQSPRYKVTKRGQDVTLRCDPISSHATLYWYQQALGQGPEFLTYFNYEAQPDKSGLPSDRFSAERPEGSISTLTIQRTEQRDSAMYRCASSFSTGGSHGYTFGSGTRLTVV.

The chain carries TRBV6-8 and TRBJ1-3; perhaps TRBD1 as D (5 bases). V gave up 2 bases and J gave up 4 bases, with 9 bases separating them. The CDR3 length is 14 residues. Germline lookup yields CDR1 MNHGY and CDR2 SAAAGT. CDR3 DNA: TGTGCCAGCAGTTACGGGGACGCAGGAAACACCATATATTTT. It encodes CASSYGDAGNTIYF.

The chain joins TRBV28 to TRBJ1-1, with no clear D. Germline V gives CDR1 MDHEN, CDR2 SYDVKM. The ends were cut back, 2 bases at V and 5 bases at J, with 6 bases in the middle. This CDR3 has 12 residues. The CDR3 is CASSLQFTEAFF. The CDR3 bases are TGTGCCAGCAGTTTACAGTTTACTGAAGCTTTCTTT.

V usage is TRBV29-1 and J usage is TRBJ2-3, with TRBD2 matching over 11 bases. V was clipped by 3 bases and J by 6 bases; unmatched bases: 5. From germline, CDR1 is SQVTM and CDR2 ANQGSEA. The length of the CDR3 is 14 residues. The CDR3 protein is CSVDPSGRTDTQYF. The CDR3 bases are TGCAGCGTTGATCCTAGCGGGAGGACCGATACGCAGTATTTT.

This clone is a singleton in its sample. The chain joins TRBV29-1 to TRBJ2-3; TRBD1 is a possible D gene (6 bases). The CDR3 is made up of 12 amino acids. The V end lost 6 bases, the J end lost 1 base, and 8 bases lay between the germline ends. CDR1 is SQVTM and CDR2 is ANQGSEA in the germline V gene. CDR3 sequence (DNA): TGCAGCGTAGGACAGCGCACAGATACGCAGTATTTT. It yields the protein CSVGQRTDTQYF.